This T cell receptor beta chain appears in the sequencing data of a study of blood T cell repertoires in COVID-19 (dated by TCRdb to the early 2020s). Background on the whole study: Samples covering the acute and convalescent phases of COVID-19 were provided by collaborators in the United States, Italy and Spain. The material from the prospective study consisted of cDNA or gDNA derived from T cells, B-cell-depleted T cells, or PBMCs. Subjects who had been exposed to COVID-19, were actively infected with it, or had recovered from it provided the deeply sampled blood TCRbeta repertoires that made up the dataset. A freely available public database, intended as a resource for researchers studying the immune response to SARS-CoV-2, is where the repertoires were released. Samples came from the ongoing ImmuneRACE study (first 160 participants) plus 1,254 subjects from 6 global collaborators. Nearly every sample came with metadata listing a de-identified subject ID, COVID-19 status, age in years and sex. Where available, HLA class I and class II types were taken from metadata supplied by the sample provider and were not determined by assay-based typing.

Each collaborating institution followed its own protocols to collect whole blood in K2EDTA tubes. Collaborator samples were shipped for TCRbeta analysis as frozen whole blood, isolated PBMCs, or DNA extracted from either sample type. A word on this clone: The specificity of this receptor is unknown. Within one base of it there is no much larger clone, and no base qualities were kept.

From the cysteine up to the phenylalanine, the CDR3 has a length of 17 residues. Only the CDR3 region is kept as DNA, spanning 51 bases read in frame from base 1. The V end loses 6 bases and the J end loses 0 bases, and a stretch of 18 bases separates them. The germline V gene gives CDR1 as SNHLY and CDR2 as FYNNEI. TCRbeta CDR3 regions were amplified from genomic DNA by means of the immunoSEQ Assay, a bias-controlled multiplex PCR. The authors' pipeline ran thus. Nucleated cell counts per sample were estimated from amplification of reference gene primers within the assay. Sequence reads were collapsed and filtered to measure the absolute abundance of every unique TCRbeta CDR3 rearrangement. Productive Simpson clonality was computed per sample as the square root of Simpson's diversity index over productive rearrangements. TCRdb obtained this table from immuneACCESS and retained in-frame rearrangements with V and J assigned. These tables miss some clones; where compared with another copy, unresolved V genes account for less than half of the shortfall, and the remainder is unexplained. D and trimming were read from the DNA, whereas the V and J calls and clone size are those reported in that table. Here the sample has about 100,000 clones; about nine tenths occur a single time. The top ten hold more than 0.85% of the sample.

The paper's findings and limits, for the study overall: The quantity of clinical and demographic metadata differed by source and by participant and was supplied without curation.

The rearrangement combines TRBV2 with TRBJ1-5, and TRBD1 may be the D gene, going by 6 matching bases. The sequence was collected from a man aged 55 to 70 with acute or convalescent COVID-19. Sequenced input: peripheral blood. Here the CDR3 is given as CASSERTAVSSNQPQHF. DNA sequence: TGTGCCAGCAGCGAAAGGACAGCCGTATCTAGCAATCAGCCCCAGCATTTT. With all but the CDR3 taken from the reference TRBV2 and TRBJ1-5 genes, the full variable domain is: EPEVTQTPSHQVTQMGQEVILRCVPISNHLYFYWYRQILGQKVEFLVSFYNNEISEKSEIFDDQFSVERPDGSNFTLKIRSTKLEDSAMYFCASSERTAVSSNQPQHFGDGTRLSIL.